These 11 T cell receptor beta chains were all obtained from the same sample, sequenced in a study of blood T cell repertoires in COVID-19. Measured with immunoSEQ multiplex PCR; TCRdb has only the in-frame clones, and not every one. The table shows roughly 200,000 clones, with around 80% occurring only once. The source material was peripheral blood. These TCRs come from a human donor in a cohort sampled during active COVID-19.

CDR3 in amino acids: CASSSAEAGKRNTGELFF. CDR3 DNA: TGCGCCAGCAGCTCGGCAGAAGCGGGAAAGAGGAACACCGGGGAGCTGTTTTTT. The chain has TRBV5-1 and TRBJ2-2; TRBD2 matches 7 bases. J lost 1 base, V lost 3 bases, and 12 bases had no gene match. The germline V gene has CDR1 SGHRS and CDR2 YFSETQ. The CDR3 is 18 residues long.

The chain is built from TRBV3-1 (or the pseudogene TRBV3-2) and TRBJ1-1; 9 nucleotides line up with TRBD1. The junction had 10 bases not matched to a gene; V was cut back by 4 bases and J by 1 base. Per germline, CDR1 LGHDT and CDR2 YNNKEL (reference sequence). CDR3 length equals 17 residues. The CDR3 here is CASSREDRGGRNTEAFF. The CDR3, as DNA: TGTGCCAGCAGCCGAGAGGACAGGGGCGGGAGGAACACTGAAGCTTTCTTT.

The V gene is TRBV7-8, the J gene TRBJ1-5, with 8 bases aligning to TRBD1. The V gene end was trimmed by 5 bases and the J gene end by 0 bases; junction bases not matched to a gene: 9. Germline V lookup: CDR1 SGHVS, CDR2 FQNEAQ. This CDR3 spans 17 amino acids. The CDR3 DNA follows: TGTGCCAGCAGCGGCCGGACAGGGAGTTATAGCAATCAGCCCCAGCATTTT. Translated: CASSGRTGSYSNQPQHF.

The V call is TRBV6-6, the J call TRBJ2-4; 12 positions agree with TRBD1. This CDR3 has 15 amino acids. The V and J ends lost 2 bases and 13 bases, in that order; junction bases with no gene match: 9. Germline V lookup: CDR1 MNHNY, CDR2 SVGAGI (reference sequence). The CDR3 protein is CASSYLGAGQGAQYF. The CDR3 coding sequence is TGTGCCAGCAGTTACCTTGGAGCGGGACAGGGGGCCCAGTACTTC.

The gene calls are TRBV19 and TRBJ2-1; possible D gene TRBD2, 5 bases. Looked up from germline, CDR1 is LNHDA and CDR2 is SQIVND (reference sequence). The CDR3 runs to 19 residues. Trimming took 7 bases from V and 4 from J, leaving 29 bases between them. The CDR3 loop reads CASNRRNTGPPKLYNEQFF. The CDR3 DNA sequence: TGTGCCAGTAATAGGAGGAATACCGGGCCTCCCAAGCTTTACAATGAGCAGTTCTTC.

The chain employs TRBV18 and TRBJ2-1; 9 nucleotides line up with TRBD1. The CDR3 is 15 amino acids. The trim removed 6 bases at V and 1 base at J, leaving 4 bases unmatched. CDR1 KGHSH and CDR2 LQKENI come from the germline V gene. The CDR3 loop reads CASSLGQGSYNEQFF. In nucleotides, the CDR3 is TGTGCCAGCTCCCTCGGACAGGGGTCCTACAATGAGCAGTTCTTC.

V is TRBV9 and J is TRBJ2-5; 11 bases fit TRBD1. Per the germline V gene, CDR1 is SGDLS and CDR2 is YYNGEE. This CDR3 has 14 amino acids. J gave up 6 bases and V 2 bases, and 3 bases lay outside the gene matches. The chain's CDR3 is CASSVGTGGKTQYF. The CDR3 bases are TGTGCCAGCAGCGTTGGGACAGGGGGAAAGACCCAGTACTTC.

The rearrangement links TRBV29-1 to TRBJ2-3; D possibly corresponds to TRBD2 (5 bases). CDR3 length: 13 amino acids. The V end was cut by 3 bases, the J end by 2 bases, with 9 bases between. Germline values: CDR1 SQVTM, CDR2 ANQGSEA. CDR3 residues: CSVERGLTDTQYF. The CDR3 DNA reads TGCAGCGTTGAGCGAGGGCTCACAGATACGCAGTATTTT.

This chain links TRBV11-2 with TRBJ2-3; D not certain. The length of the CDR3 is 14 residues. V was cut by 2 bases and J by 7 bases, with 13 bases left in between. From germline, CDR1 is SGHAT and CDR2 FQNNGV. The CDR3 protein is CASSLSLTGYTQYF. The CDR3 DNA follows: TGTGCCAGCAGCTTATCCCTCACTGGTTATACGCAGTATTTT.

The chain employs TRBV5-8 and TRBJ1-1, with TRBD1 matching over 7 bases. The germline gives CDR1 SGHTS, CDR2 YDEGEE. The V segment lost 1 base and the J segment 8 bases; nucleotides outside the gene matches: 2. The CDR3 has 12 amino acids. CDR3 loop: CASSLFRGEAFF. CDR3 bases: TGTGCCAGCAGCTTGTTCAGGGGGGAAGCTTTCTTT.

The CDR3 reads CASSGTGKLFF. The CDR3 nucleotides are TGTGCCAGCAGTGGCACCGGAAAACTGTTTTTT. The chain joins TRBV25-1 to TRBJ1-4, with D unclear. The germline CDR1 and CDR2 sequences are MGHDK and SYGVNS. CDR3 length: 11 amino acids. V was clipped by 4 bases and J by 10 bases, with 7 bases between them.